Following are 19 T cell receptor beta chains from one sample sequenced in a study of T cells in Graves' hyperthyroidism and ophthalmopathy. Template material for amplifying TCR beta CDR3 regions consisted of RNA transcripts. First-round RT-PCR targeting the TCR CDR3 was performed with the HTBI primer set. TCRdb ran MiXCR on the multiplex PCR reads and lists one entry per CDR3 protein. The sample comprises hundreds of thousands of distinct CDR3 sequences, 14% of which are singletons, and roughly 10% rests with the top ten. Sequenced sample: blood. All receptors come from a woman in her late teens or twenties with Graves' hyperthyroidism.

This sequence joins TRBV7-9 and TRBJ2-4, with 7 bases matching TRBD1. The CDR3 is made up of 16 amino acids. With V trimmed by 4 bases and J by 8 bases, 14 bases remained unmatched. Germline assignment: CDR1 SEHNR and CDR2 FQNEAQ (reference sequence). The chain's CDR3 is CASSSTRDRKAHIQYF. The CDR3 bases are TGTGCCAGCAGCTCTACACGGGACAGAAAAGCGCACATTCAGTACTTC.

This clonotype was observed a handful of times. The chain couples TRBV10-3 to TRBJ2-1; the D gene is possibly TRBD1 (6 bases). Germline loops: CDR1 ENHRY, CDR2 SYGVKD. Trimming took 2 bases from V and 6 from J, leaving 8 bases between them. The length of the CDR3 is 13 residues. The CDR3 region has the DNA TGTGCCATCAGTGAGACAGGGTCCAATGAGCAGTTCTTC. Protein product: CAISETGSNEQFF.

The genes are TRBV6-5 and TRBJ2-7; TRBD1 matches 9 bases. Trimming removed 0 bases from V and 3 bases from J; junction bases left unmatched: 9. The CDR3 length is 17 residues. CDR1 is MNHEY and CDR2 is SVGAGI in the germline V gene. Written as DNA, the CDR3 is TGTGCCAGCAGTTACTCGATAGCAGGGACAGGGCTCTACGAGCAGTACTTC. Its protein is CASSYSIAGTGLYEQYF.

The V and J genes are TRBV6-1 and TRBJ1-1; D unresolved. Trimming cost V 7 bases and J 3 bases, with 9 bases left between them. The CDR3 runs 12 residues. Germline CDR1 MNHNS, CDR2 SASEGT. CDR3 bases: TGTGCCAGCAAACGCGGTGACACTGAAGCTTTCTTT. Translating it yields CASKRGDTEAFF.

This clonotype was found a few times. The chain links TRBV24-1 to TRBJ2-3; D ambiguous. The CDR3 sequence is 14 residues long. Germline CDR1 KGHDR, CDR2 SFDVKD. The V end was cut by 1 base, the J end by 6 bases, with 10 bases between. CDR3 loop: CATSDFGSKDTQYF. The CDR3 DNA reads as TGTGCCACCAGTGATTTCGGGTCTAAGGATACGCAGTATTTT.

The sample holds a few counts of this clonotype. The rearrangement uses TRBV28 and TRBJ1-2; D may be TRBD1 (6 bases). This CDR3 is built from 12 residues. Looked up from germline, CDR1 is MDHEN and CDR2 is SYDVKM. The V and J ends lost 5 bases and 4 bases respectively, with 8 bases between them. The CDR3 bases are TGTGCCAGCAGTACGACAGGCTATGGCTACACCTTC. Residues: CASSTTGYGYTF.

In its sample, this clonotype was seen a few times. The V call is TRBV11-2, the J call TRBJ2-1; 8 nucleotides match TRBD2. CDR3 length: 16 residues. V trimming: 5 bases; J trimming: 8 bases; junction bases outside the gene matches: 14. Germline V lookup: CDR1 SGHAT, CDR2 FQNNGV. The CDR3: CASSTTSARTVYEQFF. The DNA for the CDR3 is TGTGCCAGCAGCACGACTAGCGCGAGGACTGTTTATGAGCAGTTCTTC.

This clonotype was observed many times. In DNA form, the CDR3 reads TGTGCCAGCAGCCCCGACAGCGGGGGCACAGATACGCAGTATTTT. Amino acids: CASSPDSGGTDTQYF. J is TRBJ2-3 and V is TRBV7-2; TRBD2 aligns across 7 bases. With V trimmed by 5 bases and J by 1 base, 6 bases remained unmatched. Per the germline V gene, CDR1 is SGHTA and CDR2 is FQGNSA. The CDR3 totals 15 residues. The variable domain in full, with the rest retrieved from reference TRBV7-2 and TRBJ2-3, is GAGVSQSPSNKVTEKGKDVELRCDPISGHTALYWYRQSLGQGLEFLIYFQGNSAPDKSGLPSDRFSAERTGGSVSTLTIQRTQQEDSAVYLCASSPDSGGTDTQYFGPGTRLTVL.

This clonotype has more than one count but fewer than ten. J is TRBJ2-3 and V is TRBV12-5; perhaps TRBD2 as D (6 bases). The CDR3 is 19 amino acids. The V gene's germline CDR1 is LGHNT and CDR2 FRNRAP. Trimming took off 0 bases at V and 1 base at J, with 20 bases between the two ends. As DNA, the CDR3 is TGTGCTAGTGGTTTGGTACACGCGGGGAGAGTAGCGGGCACAGATACGCAGTATTTT. This encodes CASGLVHAGRVAGTDTQYF. The variable domain in full, with the rest retrieved from reference TRBV12-5 and TRBJ2-3, is DARVTQTPRHKVTEMGQEVTMRCQPILGHNTVFWYRQTMMQGLELLAYFRNRAPLDDSGMPKDRFSAEMPDATLATLKIQPSEPRDSAVYFCASGLVHAGRVAGTDTQYFGPGTRLTVL.

This clonotype was recorded at least ten times. The chain recombines TRBV30 with TRBJ2-3, with TRBD1 identical over 8 bases. The V gene's germline CDR1 is GTSNPN and CDR2 SVGIG (reference sequence). This CDR3 is 13 amino acids long. After removal of 3 bases from V and 1 base from J, the junction contained 0 bases not matched to a gene. The CDR3 is CAWRTGGTDTQYF. Written as DNA, the CDR3 is TGTGCCTGGAGGACAGGGGGCACAGATACGCAGTATTTT.

This clonotype has at least ten counts. The chain joins TRBV30 to TRBJ2-7, with D unresolved. The CDR3 is 12 amino acids. V dropped 0 bases and J dropped 3 bases, with 6 bases sitting between them. The V gene's germline CDR1 is GTSNPN and CDR2 SVGIG (reference sequence). The CDR3 DNA follows: TGTGCCTGGAGTGTAGGAAACTACGAGCAGTACTTC. Translated: CAWSVGNYEQYF.

This clonotype was seen only a few times. CDR3 in amino acids: CASSIGRSNQPQHF. The CDR3 DNA is TGTGCCAGTAGTATAGGTAGGAGCAATCAGCCCCAGCATTTT. The chain joins TRBV19 to TRBJ1-5; D not certain. The germline gives CDR1 LNHDA, CDR2 SQIVND (reference sequence). V dropped 1 base and J dropped 1 base, with 5 bases sitting between them. The CDR3 spans 14 residues.

This clonotype occurred once. This chain uses TRBV5-1 with TRBJ1-5; possible D gene TRBD1, 5 bases. The CDR3 loop spans 14 amino acids. From germline, CDR1 is SGHRS and CDR2 YFSETQ. The ends were cut back, 0 bases at V and 9 bases at J, with 13 bases in the middle. The CDR3, as DNA: TGCGCCAGCAGCTTGGGCCAGCCCGGGGGGCCCCAGCATTTT. As protein: CASSLGQPGGPQHF.

At least ten counts were recorded for this clonotype. The chain is built from TRBV18 and TRBJ2-7, with a weak D call TRBD1 (6 bases). CDR1 and CDR2 (germline): KGHSH, LQKENI. V lost 3 bases and J 1 base, leaving 10 bases between the germline ends. There are 14 residues in the CDR3. The CDR3 bases are TGTGCCAGCTCACCCAAACAGGGATCCTACGAGCAGTACTTC. Translating gives CASSPKQGSYEQYF. Using reference TRBV18 and TRBJ2-7 for the parts outside the CDR3, the full variable domain is NAGVMQNPRHLVRRRGQEARLRCSPMKGHSHVYWYRQLPEEGLKFMVYLQKENIIDESGMPKERFSAEFPKEGPSILRIQQVVRGDSAAYFCASSPKQGSYEQYFGPGTRLTVT.

This clonotype was counted between two and nine times. The chain joins TRBV12-3 or TRBV12-4 to TRBJ1-6, with D unclear. The CDR3 is 12 amino acids. Trimming cost V 3 bases and J 8 bases, with 5 bases left between them. The CDR3 loop is CASSFQYSPLHF. CDR3 nucleotides: TGTGCCAGCAGTTTCCAATATTCACCCCTCCACTTT.

The chain combines TRBV7-9 with TRBJ2-7; 8 bases fit TRBD2. The V and J ends lost 0 bases and 0 bases, in that order; junction bases with no gene match: 7. CDR3 length: 17 residues. Germline CDR1 is SEHNR and CDR2 is FQNEAQ (reference sequence). CDR3 sequence: CASSLASSGRLSYEQYF. The CDR3 DNA follows: TGTGCCAGCAGCTTAGCGTCTAGCGGGCGACTCTCCTACGAGCAGTACTTC.

A few counts support this clonotype. The chain recombines TRBV4-3 with TRBJ1-4, with D possibly TRBD1 on 6 matching bases. CDR1 and CDR2 from the germline V gene are LGHNA and YSLEER. This CDR3 contains 16 residues. V was pared by 0 bases and J by 6 bases, with 14 bases between. The CDR3 reads CASSQEKSRGYEKLFF. In DNA, the CDR3 is TGCGCCAGCAGCCAAGAAAAGAGCAGGGGTTATGAAAAACTGTTTTTT.

This chain uses TRBV19 with TRBJ2-7, with D uncertain. Trimming removed 3 bases at V and 6 bases at J, with 15 bases between. The CDR3 extends over 14 amino acids. Germline assignment: CDR1 LNHDA and CDR2 SQIVND (reference sequence). CDR3 DNA: TGTGCCAGTAGTATTCGCCGATTTGCGAGCGAGCAGTACTTC. As protein: CASSIRRFASEQYF.

The rearrangement uses TRBV4-1 and TRBJ2-2; D is uncertain. V was clipped by 1 base and J by 6 bases, with 12 bases between them. Germline V CDR1 and CDR2: MGHRA, YSYEKL. CDR3 length: 15 residues. This CDR3 is CASSQAPAQAGELFF. The CDR3 DNA reads as TGCGCCAGCAGCCAAGCCCCAGCGCAGGCCGGGGAGCTGTTTTTT.